This T cell receptor (beta chain) was sequenced during a study of OX40 agonist ivuxolimab in advanced cancers. The method was immunoSEQ multiplex PCR; TCRdb's version includes in-frame clones alone and lacks a portion of them. The sample holds tens of thousands of clones, around 84% seen once. Germline V gives CDR1 MRHNA, CDR2 SNTAGT. The V gene lost 2 bases and the J gene lost 4 bases, with 15 bases spanning the gap. CDR3 length: 16 amino acids. This sample comprised CD4+ or CD8+ T cells sorted from blood, obtained in a trial of the OX40 agonist ivuxolimab. The sequence was obtained from an adult with an advanced solid tumor such as melanoma, head and neck, liver or kidney cancer. The genes are TRBV6-4 and TRBJ1-3; weak D call: TRBD1 (6 bases). The CDR3 reads CASSDPGGGQGNTIYF. The CDR3 bases are TGTGCCAGCAGTGACCCGGGTGGAGGACAGGGAAACACCATATATTTT.